The 6 T cell receptor beta chains listed next were all sequenced from one sample in a study of blood T cells in healthy people across ages. A sample-barcoded 5' primer and a J-beta primer mix were used in a second PCR of roughly 7 to 11 cycles. Via MiXCR, TCRdb re-called the 5' RACE reads, giving one row per CDR3 protein. Among about 1.6 million distinct CDR3 sequences listed, 30% to 35% were seen once. Sequences were obtained from blood. The receptors were sampled from a woman aged 25 to 39 in good health.

The chain uses TRBV2 and TRBJ1-2; 7 bases align to TRBD1. The trim removed 2 bases at V and 4 bases at J, leaving 10 bases unmatched. Germline V gives CDR1 SNHLY, CDR2 FYNNEI. This CDR3 is 16 amino acids long. CDR3 nucleotide sequence: TGTGCCAGCAGTGAAAGGGGGCGGACAGGCGGCTATGGCTACACCTTC. Encoded protein: CASSERGRTGGYGYTF.

V is TRBV20-1 and J is TRBJ1-4; a possible D gene is TRBD1 (6 bases). Germline lookup yields CDR1 DFQATT and CDR2 SNEGSKA (reference sequence). This CDR3 has 14 amino acids. V lost 3 bases and J lost 3, with 11 bases in between. This CDR3 reads CSASQGMANEKLFF. The CDR3 DNA reads as TGCAGTGCTAGTCAGGGGATGGCTAATGAAAAACTGTTTTTT.

This clonotype was recorded a few times. This chain connects TRBV6-2 or TRBV6-3 to TRBJ1-5; 12 bases are shared with TRBD1. After removal of 9 bases from V and 0 bases from J, the junction contained 3 bases not matched to a gene. The CDR3 loop spans 15 amino acids. The germline V gene has CDR1 MNHEY and CDR2 SVGEGT. The CDR3 spells CARRDRGLSNQPQHF. CDR3 DNA: TGTGCCAGACGGGACAGGGGGCTTAGCAATCAGCCCCAGCATTTT.

In its sample, this clonotype was seen many times. This chain joins TRBV15 and TRBJ2-7, with 12 bases fitting TRBD2. The germline CDR1 and CDR2 sequences are LNHNV and YYDKDF (reference sequence). CDR3 size: 16 residues. J gave up 4 bases and V 0 bases, and 4 bases lay outside the gene matches. The CDR3 region has the DNA TGTGCCACCAGCAGAGACACCGGGACTAGCGGGTACGAGCAGTACTTC. It yields the protein CATSRDTGTSGYEQYF.

This clonotype was seen at least ten times. This chain links TRBV29-1 with TRBJ2-3; 8 bases line up with TRBD2. The length of the CDR3 is 16 residues. V lost 7 bases and J lost 1; bases outside the gene matches: 13. The germline gives CDR1 SQVTM, CDR2 ANQGSEA. The DNA for the CDR3 is TGCAGCGCCCGGGGGGGGGCGGGAGTTGGCACAGATACGCAGTATTTT. It is translated as CSARGGAGVGTDTQYF.

This clonotype showed up many times. This chain connects TRBV20-1 to TRBJ2-1, with 11 bases aligning to TRBD2. With V trimmed by 2 bases and J by 2 bases, 5 bases remained unmatched. Germline assignment: CDR1 DFQATT and CDR2 SNEGSKA (reference sequence). The CDR3 totals 16 residues. Here the CDR3 reads CSARPYSGGAYNEQFF. The CDR3 region has the DNA TGCAGTGCTAGACCCTATAGCGGGGGGGCCTACAATGAGCAGTTCTTC.